The entry that follows covers one T cell receptor beta chain sequence. The record originates from a study of blood T cells in healthy people across ages. Next came a second PCR, run for roughly 7 to 12 cycles, which used a sample-barcoded 5' primer along with a J-beta primer mix. TCRdb fed the 5' RACE reads into MiXCR, producing one record per CDR3 protein. This sample yields hundreds of thousands of distinct CDR3 sequences, of which just under 25% are seen a single time; under 9.5% belongs to the top ten. The CDR3 totals 15 residues. Germline lookup yields CDR1 MNHEY and CDR2 SMNVEV (reference sequence). Trimming took 4 bases from V and 2 from J; bases not matched to a gene: 5. This sample was also put to use in a study of T cells of mothers and their children.

The V and J genes are TRBV27 and TRBJ1-5, with 7 bases fitting TRBD1. The sequencing sample was made of blood. This clonotype originated in a boy younger than 18 in good health. CDR3 protein: CASSSFGQGNQPQHF. DNA of the CDR3: TGTGCCAGCAGTTCATTTGGACAGGGCAATCAGCCCCAGCATTTT.